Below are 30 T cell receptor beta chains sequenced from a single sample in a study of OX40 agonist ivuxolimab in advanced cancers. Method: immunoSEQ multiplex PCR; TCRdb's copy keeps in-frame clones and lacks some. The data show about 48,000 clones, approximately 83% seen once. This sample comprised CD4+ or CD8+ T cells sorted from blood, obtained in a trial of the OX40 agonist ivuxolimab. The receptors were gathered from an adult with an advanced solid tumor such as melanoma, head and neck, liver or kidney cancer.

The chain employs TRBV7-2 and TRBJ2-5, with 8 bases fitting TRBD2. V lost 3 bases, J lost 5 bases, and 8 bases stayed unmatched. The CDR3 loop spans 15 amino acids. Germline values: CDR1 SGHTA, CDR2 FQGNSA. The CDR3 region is CASSFGRGDLETQYF. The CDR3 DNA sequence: TGTGCCAGCAGCTTCGGGAGGGGTGATTTGGAGACCCAGTACTTC.

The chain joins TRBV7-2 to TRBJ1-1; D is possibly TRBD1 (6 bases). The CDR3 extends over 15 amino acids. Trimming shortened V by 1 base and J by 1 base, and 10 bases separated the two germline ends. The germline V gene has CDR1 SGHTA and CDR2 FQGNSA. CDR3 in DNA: TGTGCCAGCAGCTTAGAACGGACAGCGAACACTGAAGCTTTCTTT. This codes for CASSLERTANTEAFF. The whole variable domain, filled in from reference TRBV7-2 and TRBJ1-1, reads GAGVSQSPSNKVTEKGKDVELRCDPISGHTALYWYRQSLGQGLEFLIYFQGNSAPDKSGLPSDRFSAERTGGSVSTLTIQRTQQEDSAVYLCASSLERTANTEAFFGQGTRLTVV.

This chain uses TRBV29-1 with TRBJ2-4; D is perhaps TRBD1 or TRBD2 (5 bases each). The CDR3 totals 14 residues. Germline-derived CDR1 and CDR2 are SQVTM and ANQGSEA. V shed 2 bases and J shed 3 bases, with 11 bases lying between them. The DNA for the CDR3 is TGCAGCGTTGAACCCAGTGGGGGCAAAAACATTCAGTACTTC. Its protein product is CSVEPSGGKNIQYF. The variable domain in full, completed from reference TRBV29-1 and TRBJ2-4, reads SAVISQKPSRDICQRGTSLTIQCQVDSQVTMMFWYRQQPGQSLTLIATANQGSEATYESGFVIDKFPISRPNLTFSTLTVSNMSPEDSSIYLCSVEPSGGKNIQYFGAGTRLSVL.

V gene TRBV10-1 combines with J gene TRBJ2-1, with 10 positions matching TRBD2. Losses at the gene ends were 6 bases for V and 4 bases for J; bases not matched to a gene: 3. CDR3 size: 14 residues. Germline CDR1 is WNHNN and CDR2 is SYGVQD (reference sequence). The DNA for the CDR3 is TGCGCCAGCAGCACTAGCGGGGTTTACAATGAGCAGTTCTTC. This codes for CASSTSGVYNEQFF.

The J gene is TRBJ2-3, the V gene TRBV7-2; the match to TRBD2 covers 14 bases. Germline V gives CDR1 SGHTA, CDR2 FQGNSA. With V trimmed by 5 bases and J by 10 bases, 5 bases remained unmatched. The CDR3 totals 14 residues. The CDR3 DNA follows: TGTGCCAGCAGCCAAGGGACTAGCGGGGGAGCGCAGTATTTT. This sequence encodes CASSQGTSGGAQYF.

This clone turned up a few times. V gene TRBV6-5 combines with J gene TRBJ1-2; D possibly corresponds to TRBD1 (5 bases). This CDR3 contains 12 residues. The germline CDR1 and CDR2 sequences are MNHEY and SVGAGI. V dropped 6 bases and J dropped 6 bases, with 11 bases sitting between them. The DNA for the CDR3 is TGTGCCAGCAGCGGAGCAGGGAATGGCTACACCTTC. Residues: CASSGAGNGYTF.

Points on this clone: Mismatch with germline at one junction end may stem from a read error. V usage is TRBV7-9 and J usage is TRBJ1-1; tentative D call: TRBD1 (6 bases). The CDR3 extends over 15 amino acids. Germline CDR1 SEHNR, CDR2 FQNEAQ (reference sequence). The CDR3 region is CAISLGGSGNTEAFF. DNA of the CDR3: TGTGCCATCAGCTTAGGGGGTAGCGGTAACACTGAAGCTTTCTTT.

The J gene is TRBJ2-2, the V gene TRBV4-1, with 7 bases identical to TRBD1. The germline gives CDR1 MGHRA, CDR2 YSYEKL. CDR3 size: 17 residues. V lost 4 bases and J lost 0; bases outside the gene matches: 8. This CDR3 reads CASSPRQGSANTGELFF. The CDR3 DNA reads TGCGCCAGCAGCCCTAGACAGGGATCAGCGAACACCGGGGAGCTGTTTTTT.

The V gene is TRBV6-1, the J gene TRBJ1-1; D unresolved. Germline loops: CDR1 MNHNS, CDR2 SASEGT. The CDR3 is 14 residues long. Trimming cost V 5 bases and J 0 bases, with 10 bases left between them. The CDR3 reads CASSPRAVNTEAFF. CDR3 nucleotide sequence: TGTGCCAGCAGTCCCCGTGCAGTGAACACTGAAGCTTTCTTT.

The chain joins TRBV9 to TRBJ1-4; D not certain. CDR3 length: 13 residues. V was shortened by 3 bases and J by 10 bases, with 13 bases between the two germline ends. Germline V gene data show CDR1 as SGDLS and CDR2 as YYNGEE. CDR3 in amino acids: CASSAGRVGKLFF. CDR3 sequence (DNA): TGTGCCAGCAGCGCAGGCCGCGTTGGAAAACTGTTTTTT.

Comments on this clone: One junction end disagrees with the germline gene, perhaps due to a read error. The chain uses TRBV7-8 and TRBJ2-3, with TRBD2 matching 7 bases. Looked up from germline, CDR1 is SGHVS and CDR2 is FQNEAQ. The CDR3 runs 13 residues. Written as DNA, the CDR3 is TGTGCCAGCAGCCTAGCGGTGGTAGATACGCAGTATTTT. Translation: CASSLAVVDTQYF.

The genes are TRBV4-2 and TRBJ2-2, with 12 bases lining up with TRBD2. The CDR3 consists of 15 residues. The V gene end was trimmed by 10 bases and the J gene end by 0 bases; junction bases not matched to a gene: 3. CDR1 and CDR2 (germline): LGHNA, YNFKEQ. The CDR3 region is CATTSGGTNTGELFF. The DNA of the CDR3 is TGTGCCACCACTAGCGGGGGGACGAACACCGGGGAGCTGTTTTTT.

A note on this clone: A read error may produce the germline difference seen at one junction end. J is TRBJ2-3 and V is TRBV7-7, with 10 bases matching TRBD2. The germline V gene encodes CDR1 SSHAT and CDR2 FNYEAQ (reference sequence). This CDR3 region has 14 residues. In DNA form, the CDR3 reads TGTGCTAGCAGCTTGGGTGTAGCGGGGGGTTCGCAGTATTTT. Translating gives CASSLGVAGGSQYF. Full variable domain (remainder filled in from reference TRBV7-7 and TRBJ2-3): GAGVSQSPRYKVTKRGQDVTLRCDPISSHATLYWYQQALGQGPEFLTYFNYEAQPDKSGLPSDRFSAERPEGSISTLTIQRTEQRDSAMYRCASSLGVAGGSQYFGPGTRLTVL.

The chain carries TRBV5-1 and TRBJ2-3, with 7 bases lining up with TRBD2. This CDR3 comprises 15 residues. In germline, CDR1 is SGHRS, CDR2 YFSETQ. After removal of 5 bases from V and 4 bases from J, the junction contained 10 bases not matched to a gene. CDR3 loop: CASSSLPGGSDTQYF. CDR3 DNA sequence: TGCGCCAGCAGTTCTTTACCGGGGGGTTCAGATACGCAGTATTTT.

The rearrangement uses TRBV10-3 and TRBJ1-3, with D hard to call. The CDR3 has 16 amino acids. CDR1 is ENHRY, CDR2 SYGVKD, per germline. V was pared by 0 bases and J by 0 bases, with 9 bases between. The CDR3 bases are TGTGCCATCAGTGAGTCAGCGACAAGCTCTGGAAACACCATATATTTT. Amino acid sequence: CAISESATSSGNTIYF.

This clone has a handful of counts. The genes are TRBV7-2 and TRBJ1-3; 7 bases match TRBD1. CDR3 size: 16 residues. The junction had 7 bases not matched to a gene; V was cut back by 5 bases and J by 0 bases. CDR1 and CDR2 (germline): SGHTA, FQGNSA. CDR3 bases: TGTGCCAGCAGCCCTCCCAGGGGGGGCTCTGGAAACACCATATATTTT. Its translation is CASSPPRGGSGNTIYF.

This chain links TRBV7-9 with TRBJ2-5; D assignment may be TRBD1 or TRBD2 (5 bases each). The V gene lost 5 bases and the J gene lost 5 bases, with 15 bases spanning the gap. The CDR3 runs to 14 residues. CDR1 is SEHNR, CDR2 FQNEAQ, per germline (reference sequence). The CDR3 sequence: CASSKWDLSETQYF. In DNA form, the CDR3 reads TGTGCCAGCAGCAAATGGGACCTATCGGAGACCCAGTACTTC.

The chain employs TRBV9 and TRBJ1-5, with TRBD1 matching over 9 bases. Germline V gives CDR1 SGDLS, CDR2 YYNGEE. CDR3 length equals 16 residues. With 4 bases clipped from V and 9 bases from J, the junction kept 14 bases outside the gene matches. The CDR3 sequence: CASSPMGGTGLLPQHF. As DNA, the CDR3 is TGTGCCAGCAGCCCGATGGGGGGGACAGGGCTTTTGCCCCAGCATTTT.

As DNA, the CDR3 is TGTGCCAGCAGCTTGGGAGGGGATTCTGGAAACACCATATATTTT. Its protein is CASSLGGDSGNTIYF. The J gene is TRBJ1-3, the V gene TRBV5-8; D may be TRBD1 (5 bases). CDR3 length: 15 amino acids. Germline loops: CDR1 SGHTS, CDR2 YDEGEE. Deletions cut 0 bases from V and 1 base from J, with 8 bases between.

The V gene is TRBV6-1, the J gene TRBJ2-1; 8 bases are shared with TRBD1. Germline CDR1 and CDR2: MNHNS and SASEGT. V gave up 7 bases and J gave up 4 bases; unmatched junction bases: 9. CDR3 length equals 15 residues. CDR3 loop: CASTTRDRHYNEQFF. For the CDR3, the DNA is TGTGCCAGCACCACCCGGGACAGGCATTACAATGAGCAGTTCTTC.

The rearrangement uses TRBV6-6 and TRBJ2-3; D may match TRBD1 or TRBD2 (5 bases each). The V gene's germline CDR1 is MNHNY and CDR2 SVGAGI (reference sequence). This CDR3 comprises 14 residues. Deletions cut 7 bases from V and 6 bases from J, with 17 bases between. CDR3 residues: CASNVGRGLDTQYF. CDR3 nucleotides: TGTGCCAGCAATGTAGGTCGGGGCCTCGATACGCAGTATTTT.

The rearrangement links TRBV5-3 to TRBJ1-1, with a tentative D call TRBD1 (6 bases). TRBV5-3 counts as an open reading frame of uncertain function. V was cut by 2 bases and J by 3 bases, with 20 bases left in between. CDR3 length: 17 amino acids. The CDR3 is CARSFRETGGPDTEAFF. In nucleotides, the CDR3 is TGTGCCAGAAGCTTCCGGGAAACCGGGGGCCCGGACACTGAAGCTTTCTTT.

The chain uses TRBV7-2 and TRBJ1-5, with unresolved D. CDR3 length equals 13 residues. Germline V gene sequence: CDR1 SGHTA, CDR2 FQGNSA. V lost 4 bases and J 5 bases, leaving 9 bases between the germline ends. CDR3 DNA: TGTGCCAGCAGCTCGATCCCAGATCAGCCCCAGCATTTT. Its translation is CASSSIPDQPQHF.

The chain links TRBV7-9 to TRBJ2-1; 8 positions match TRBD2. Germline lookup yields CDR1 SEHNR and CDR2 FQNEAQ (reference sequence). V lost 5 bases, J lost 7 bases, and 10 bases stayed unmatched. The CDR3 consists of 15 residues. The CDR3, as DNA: TGTGCCAGCAGCCTGCCGGGACTAGTGGGTAATGAGCAGTTCTTC. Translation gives CASSLPGLVGNEQFF.

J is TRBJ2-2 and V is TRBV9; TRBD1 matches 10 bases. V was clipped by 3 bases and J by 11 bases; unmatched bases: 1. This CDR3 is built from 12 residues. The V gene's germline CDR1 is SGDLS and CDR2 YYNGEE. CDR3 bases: TGTGCCAGCAGCGGACAGGGGGCAGAGCTGTTTTTT. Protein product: CASSGQGAELFF.

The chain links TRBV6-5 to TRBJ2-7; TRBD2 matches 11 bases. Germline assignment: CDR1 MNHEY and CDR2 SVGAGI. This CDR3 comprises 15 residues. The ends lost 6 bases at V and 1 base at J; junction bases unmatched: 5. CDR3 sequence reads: CASRKASGGSYEQYF. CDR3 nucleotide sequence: TGTGCCAGCAGAAAGGCTAGCGGGGGGTCCTACGAGCAGTACTTC.

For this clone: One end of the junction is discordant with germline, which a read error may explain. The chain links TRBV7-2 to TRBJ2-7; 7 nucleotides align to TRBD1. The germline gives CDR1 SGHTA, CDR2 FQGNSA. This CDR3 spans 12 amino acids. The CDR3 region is CASSFPDRERYF. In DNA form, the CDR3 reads TGTGCCAGCAGCTTCCCAGACAGGGAGCGGTACTTC.

The DNA for the CDR3 is TGTGCCAGCAGGGGTCGGCCCTTGATCATTGACACTGAAGCTTTCTTT. Translated, it gives CASRGRPLIIDTEAFF. The gene calls are TRBV2 and TRBJ1-1; D is unresolved. The germline CDR1 and CDR2 sequences are SNHLY and FYNNEI. The CDR3 sequence is 16 residues long. V lost 6 bases and J 3 bases, leaving 20 bases between the germline ends.

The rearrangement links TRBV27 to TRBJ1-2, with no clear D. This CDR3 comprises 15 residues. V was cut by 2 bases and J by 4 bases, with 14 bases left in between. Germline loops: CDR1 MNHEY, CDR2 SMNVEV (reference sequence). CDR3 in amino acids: CASSLKQRPPYGYTF. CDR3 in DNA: TGTGCCAGCAGTTTAAAACAGCGCCCACCCTATGGCTACACCTTC.

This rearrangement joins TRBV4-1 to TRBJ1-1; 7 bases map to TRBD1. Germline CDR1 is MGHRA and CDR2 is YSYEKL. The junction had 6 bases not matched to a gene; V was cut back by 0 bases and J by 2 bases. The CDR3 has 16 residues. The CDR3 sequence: CASSQETGTVNTEAFF. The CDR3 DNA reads TGCGCCAGCAGCCAAGAGACCGGGACAGTTAACACTGAAGCTTTCTTT.